The 8 T cell receptor beta chains below all came from one sample that was sequenced in a study of cytomegalovirus exposure and HLA in healthy donors. PCR amplification relied on 60 Vbeta primers (plus 13 Jbeta primers). The data were produced by immunoSEQ multiplex PCR, yet TCRdb's version contains in-frame clones alone and is incomplete. The sample shows 250,000 to 300,000 clones, 84% of them seen only once. The material sequenced was PBMCs. The receptors shown here come from a woman aged 40 to 49 in good health and CMV-seropositive.

The V and J genes are TRBV10-3 and TRBJ2-2; 13 nucleotides align to TRBD2. CDR3 length: 15 amino acids. Germline CDR1 is ENHRY and CDR2 is SYGVKD. Trimming removed 10 bases from V and 5 bases from J; junction bases left unmatched: 7. For the CDR3, the DNA is TGTGCCACCGGGACTAGCGGGAAAAGTACCGGGGAGCTGTTTTTT. Its protein product is CATGTSGKSTGELFF.

The genes are TRBV4-3 and TRBJ2-7; 16 positions match TRBD2. CDR3 size: 19 residues. CDR1 and CDR2 (germline): LGHNA, YSLEER. Germline trimming cut 0 bases from V and 5 bases from J; bases unmatched to any gene: 10. This chain's CDR3 is CASSQDIPGTSGRANEQYF. For the CDR3, the DNA is TGCGCCAGCAGCCAAGATATCCCCGGGACTAGCGGGAGGGCCAACGAGCAGTACTTC.

CDR3 sequence reads: CASSPRVATEAFF. As DNA, the CDR3 is TGTGCCAGCAGCCCCAGGGTGGCCACTGAAGCTTTCTTT. The J gene is TRBJ1-1, the V gene TRBV7-8; tentatively, D is TRBD1 (5 bases). The germline V gene has CDR1 SGHVS and CDR2 FQNEAQ. V lost 5 bases and J 4 bases, leaving 11 bases between the germline ends. The CDR3 extends over 13 amino acids.

This sequence joins TRBV11-3 and TRBJ2-7, with D perhaps matching TRBD2 (5 bases). This CDR3 has 17 residues. V dropped 1 base and J dropped 2 bases, with 18 bases sitting between them. CDR1 SGHNT and CDR2 YENEEA come from the germline V gene. CDR3 protein: CASSLVTRPGRAYEQYF. Written as DNA, the CDR3 is TGTGCCAGCAGCTTAGTTACCCGCCCGGGAAGAGCCTACGAGCAGTACTTC.

This clone was seen a single time. This sequence joins TRBV21-1 and TRBJ2-5; the table assigns TRBD2, which was not confirmed against the DNA. TRBV21-1 is tagged as a pseudogene. The CDR3 has 13 amino acids. The CDR3 is CASSKISEETQYF. DNA for the CDR3: TGTGCCAGCAGCAAGATAAGCGAAGAGACCCAGTACTTC.

The CDR3 region has the DNA TGCGCCAGCATGCCTGGCTTAGCGGGAGTTAGCTCCTACGAGCAGTACTTC. Amino acids: CASMPGLAGVSSYEQYF. This rearrangement joins TRBV10-2 to TRBJ2-7, with 9 positions matching TRBD2. The CDR3 length is 17 residues. V gave up 7 bases and J gave up 0 bases; unmatched junction bases: 13. Germline V gene sequence: CDR1 WSHSY, CDR2 SAAADI.

The rearrangement joins TRBV28 to TRBJ2-5, with D perhaps TRBD1 (6 bases). CDR1 MDHEN and CDR2 SYDVKM come from the germline V gene. The CDR3 contains 15 residues. Trimming stripped 5 bases from V and 2 bases from J, with 15 bases between. The CDR3 here is CASSPQGIGQETQYF. Here the CDR3 DNA reads TGTGCCAGCAGTCCACAGGGTATCGGACAAGAGACCCAGTACTTC.

The V and J genes are TRBV11-3 and TRBJ2-5, with D perhaps matching TRBD1 (6 bases). The length of the CDR3 is 14 residues. Trimming shortened V by 5 bases and J by 1 base, and 11 bases separated the two germline ends. Germline lookup yields CDR1 SGHNT and CDR2 YENEEA. CDR3 sequence (DNA): TGTGCCAGCAGCCTAGGACAGCTCCAAGAGACCCAGTACTTC. This translates into CASSLGQLQETQYF.